The 20 T cell receptor beta chains below come from one sample, sequenced in a study of cytomegalovirus exposure and HLA in healthy donors. The PCR employed 60 Vbeta primers together with 13 Jbeta primers. Sequencing was performed with immunoSEQ multiplex PCR; in TCRdb, only in-frame clones are kept and a portion is missing. The sample includes more than 95,000 clones, 75% to 85% seen only once; the top ten take 3.6%. The sample was PBMCs. Source of these receptors: a man aged 35 to 55 in good health and CMV-seronegative.

For this clone: At one end, the junction sequence differs from germline, possibly due to a read error. DNA of the CDR3: TGTGCCAGCACTGAAGACAGGGCCCTAGTTGAGACCCAGTACTTC. Protein product: CASTEDRALVETQYF. The chain joins TRBV2 to TRBJ2-5, with 7 nucleotides matching TRBD1. CDR1 is SNHLY, CDR2 FYNNEI, per germline. The CDR3 sequence is 15 residues long.

This clone was seen a few times. This chain uses TRBV6-5 with TRBJ2-6; D possibly corresponds to TRBD1 (6 bases). The CDR3 is 13 residues long. From germline, CDR1 is MNHEY and CDR2 SVGAGI. V gave up 0 bases and J gave up 10 bases, with 7 bases separating them. CDR3 protein: CASSYSQGNVLTF. CDR3 nucleotide sequence: TGTGCCAGCAGTTACTCTCAGGGGAACGTCCTGACTTTC.

The genes are TRBV18 and TRBJ2-1; D gene uncertain. The CDR3 totals 14 residues. Deletions cut 2 bases from V and 5 bases from J, with 10 bases between. Germline V gene data show CDR1 as KGHSH and CDR2 as LQKENI. The CDR3 DNA follows: TGTGCCAGCTCACCATTCAGGCCAAACAATGAGCAGTTCTTC. This gives the protein CASSPFRPNNEQFF.

This clone was recorded only once. The rearrangement joins TRBV4-1 to TRBJ1-1; TRBD1 matches at 8 bases. Per germline, CDR1 MGHRA and CDR2 YSYEKL. Trimming took 4 bases from V and 9 from J; bases not matched to a gene: 13. The CDR3 covers 15 residues. CDR3 DNA: TGCGCCAGCAGCCCAGACAGGGGTCCATTCCTCCAAGCTTTCTTT. Protein sequence: CASSPDRGPFLQAFF.

This chain uses TRBV27 with TRBJ2-7; D remains ambiguous. This CDR3 spans 13 amino acids. The germline gives CDR1 MNHEY, CDR2 SMNVEV (reference sequence). Trimming took 3 bases from V and 6 from J, leaving 12 bases between them. The DNA of the CDR3 is TGTGCCAGCAGTTTTTCAGGAACGTCCGAGCAGTACTTC. Protein sequence: CASSFSGTSEQYF.

This clone was picked up a small number of times. This sequence joins TRBV6-1 and TRBJ1-5; 9 bases agree with TRBD1. V lost 6 bases, J lost 4 bases, and 4 bases stayed unmatched. Germline V gene sequence: CDR1 MNHNS, CDR2 SASEGT. The CDR3 spans 14 residues. The CDR3 region is CASRGTGRNQPQHF. The CDR3 coding sequence is TGTGCCAGCAGAGGGACAGGGAGAAATCAGCCCCAGCATTTT.

The chain is built from TRBV5-1 and TRBJ1-4; TRBD1 agrees at 8 bases. This CDR3 is 15 amino acids long. V lost 0 bases to trimming and J lost 7 bases; unmatched junction nucleotides: 5. Germline loops: CDR1 SGHRS, CDR2 YFSETQ. The CDR3 here is CASSLGQGAGEKLFF. CDR3 bases: TGCGCCAGCAGCTTGGGGCAGGGGGCGGGTGAAAAACTGTTTTTT.

Concerning this clone itself: Other DNA variants within this sample encode the same CDR3. V and J are TRBV6-5 and TRBJ1-1; D is unresolved. CDR3 length: 14 residues. Germline V gene data show CDR1 as MNHEY and CDR2 as SVGAGI. Trimming stripped 2 bases from V and 0 bases from J, with 7 bases between. This chain's CDR3 is CASSYGQVNTEAFF. Written as DNA, the CDR3 is TGTGCCAGCAGTTACGGGCAGGTGAACACTGAAGCTTTCTTT.

For the CDR3, the DNA is TGTGCCAGCAGCGCCCCCGGGCTAGCGGGGGGATCGTCCTACAATGAGCAGTTCTTC. Protein: CASSAPGLAGGSSYNEQFF. The chain uses TRBV7-9 and TRBJ2-1; 11 bases agree with TRBD2. Trimming at V came to 5 bases and at J to 1 base, leaving 13 bases not matched to a gene. Germline CDR1 and CDR2: SEHNR and FQNEAQ (reference sequence). This CDR3 has 19 residues.

The sample holds a few counts of this clone. V usage is TRBV11-2 and J usage is TRBJ2-3; 10 nucleotides line up with TRBD2. Trimming took 8 bases from V and 4 from J; bases not matched to a gene: 15. The CDR3 sequence is 17 residues long. The germline gives CDR1 SGHAT, CDR2 FQNNGV. CDR3 bases: TGTGCCAGCCGGGACAGGTCGTCTAGCGGGGGCCCAGATACGCAGTATTTT. Its protein is CASRDRSSSGGPDTQYF.

V gene TRBV5-5 combines with J gene TRBJ1-6, with TRBD1 matching over 8 bases. CDR1 and CDR2 from the germline V gene are SGHKS and YYEKEE (reference sequence). The CDR3 is 15 amino acids. V shed 5 bases, J shed 6 bases, and the junction held 7 bases outside the gene matches. CDR3 loop: CASRYPGQGNSPLHF. Here the CDR3 DNA reads TGTGCCAGCAGGTACCCTGGACAGGGTAATTCACCCCTCCACTTT. Full variable domain (rest looked up from reference TRBV5-5 and TRBJ1-6): DAGVTQSPTHLIKTRGQQVTLRCSPISGHKSVSWYQQVLGQGPQFIFQYYEKEERGRGNFPDRFSARQFPNYSSELNVNALLLGDSALYLCASRYPGQGNSPLHFGNGTRLTVT.

The gene calls are TRBV29-1 and TRBJ1-1; D is unclear. Trimming left V 2 bases short and J 10 bases short, with 11 bases between. Germline CDR1 is SQVTM and CDR2 is ANQGSEA. CDR3 length: 11 amino acids. The CDR3 DNA reads as TGCAGCGTTGAACCGGGGAGAGGAGCTTTCTTT. Its translation: CSVEPGRGAFF.

V and J are TRBV29-1 and TRBJ2-3; TRBD2 matches at 10 bases. The CDR3 is made up of 17 amino acids. Germline lookup yields CDR1 SQVTM and CDR2 ANQGSEA. Trimming at V came to 5 bases and at J to 0 bases, leaving 11 bases not matched to a gene. CDR3 nucleotide sequence: TGCAGCGTTAACATAGCGGGGGGCTGGTATAGCACAGATACGCAGTATTTT. Its translation is CSVNIAGGWYSTDTQYF.

The J gene is TRBJ2-7, the V gene TRBV6-1; 7 bases agree with TRBD1. In germline, CDR1 is MNHNS, CDR2 SASEGT. The CDR3 has 12 residues. The J segment lost 6 bases and the V segment lost 7 bases, leaving 6 bases of the junction unmatched. This CDR3 reads CASTRQGLEQYF. CDR3 bases: TGTGCCAGCACTAGACAGGGTCTCGAGCAGTACTTC.

The chain couples TRBV28 to TRBJ1-6; 10 positions agree with TRBD1. The CDR3 sequence is 15 residues long. J lost 9 bases, V lost 5 bases, and 7 bases had no gene match. The germline CDR1 and CDR2 sequences are MDHEN and SYDVKM. DNA for the CDR3: TGTGCCAGCAGTCCCACCGGGACAGGGGCTTCACCCCTCCACTTT. This translates into CASSPTGTGASPLHF.

The chain joins TRBV7-8 to TRBJ2-7; TRBD2 matches 9 bases. CDR1 and CDR2 from the germline V gene are SGHVS and FQNEAQ. Trimming removed 1 base from V and 3 bases from J; junction bases left unmatched: 1. The CDR3 spans 14 residues. CDR3 nucleotides: TGTGCCAGCAGCTTAGTTAGCGGGAGCTACGAGCAGTACTTC. It is translated as CASSLVSGSYEQYF. The complete variable domain, with remaining parts taken from reference TRBV7-8 and TRBJ2-7, reads GAGVSQSPRYKVAKRGQDVALRCDPISGHVSLFWYQQALGQGPEFLTYFQNEAQLDKSGLPSDRFFAERPEGSVSTLKIQRTQQEDSAVYLCASSLVSGSYEQYFGPGTRLTVT.

CDR3 region: CASPGHQISGNTIYF. The CDR3, as DNA: TGCGCCAGCCCGGGACACCAGATCTCTGGAAACACCATATATTTT. The genes are TRBV23-1 and TRBJ1-3, with D possibly being TRBD1 (6 bases). TRBV23-1 is classed as an ORF, of uncertain function. The CDR3 length is 15 residues. V was trimmed by 8 bases and J by 0 bases, leaving 14 bases between them.

The chain uses TRBV27 and TRBJ2-5; 10 bases are a match to TRBD2. This CDR3 has 16 amino acids. With V trimmed by 4 bases and J by 1 base, 6 bases remained unmatched. Germline-derived CDR1 and CDR2 are MNHEY and SMNVEV (reference sequence). CDR3 sequence reads: CASSSRLAGVQETQYF. In DNA, the CDR3 is TGTGCCAGCAGTTCCCGACTAGCGGGCGTCCAAGAGACCCAGTACTTC.

Here the CDR3 reads CASGLVLAEQFF. Here the CDR3 DNA reads TGTGCTAGTGGTTTGGTACTAGCTGAGCAGTTCTTC. The chain employs TRBV12-5 and TRBJ2-1, with D maybe TRBD2 (6 bases). The CDR3 sequence is 12 residues long. V was clipped by 0 bases and J by 9 bases, with 6 bases between them. The germline V gene has CDR1 LGHNT and CDR2 FRNRAP.

V gene TRBV19 combines with J gene TRBJ2-7; TRBD1 matches at 10 bases. V shed 4 bases and J 2 bases; nucleotides not matched to a gene: 8. Looked up from germline, CDR1 is LNHDA and CDR2 is SQIVND (reference sequence). The CDR3 runs to 16 residues. CDR3 protein: CASSTLRQGAPYEQYF. In DNA form, the CDR3 reads TGTGCCAGTAGTACTTTACGACAGGGGGCCCCCTACGAGCAGTACTTC.